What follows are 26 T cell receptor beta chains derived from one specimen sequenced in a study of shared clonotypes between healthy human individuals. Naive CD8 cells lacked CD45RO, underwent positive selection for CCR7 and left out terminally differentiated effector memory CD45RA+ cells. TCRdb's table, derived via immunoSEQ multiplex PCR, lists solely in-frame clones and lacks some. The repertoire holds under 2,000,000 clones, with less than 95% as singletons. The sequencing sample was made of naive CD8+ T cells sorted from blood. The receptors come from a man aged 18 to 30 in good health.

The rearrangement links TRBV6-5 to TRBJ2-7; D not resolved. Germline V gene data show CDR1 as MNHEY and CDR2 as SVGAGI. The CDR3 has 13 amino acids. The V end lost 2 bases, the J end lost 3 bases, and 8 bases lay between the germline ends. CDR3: CASSYGVIYEQYF. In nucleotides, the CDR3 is TGTGCCAGCAGTTACGGGGTTATCTACGAGCAGTACTTC.

The CDR3 bases are TGTGCCAGCAGTGTTTGGGGATTTGCGGAGACCCAGTACTTC. This translates into CASSVWGFAETQYF. The chain joins TRBV6-1 to TRBJ2-5; no reliable D call. The germline gives CDR1 MNHNS, CDR2 SASEGT. This CDR3 is built from 14 residues. V was pared by 4 bases and J by 5 bases, with 14 bases between.

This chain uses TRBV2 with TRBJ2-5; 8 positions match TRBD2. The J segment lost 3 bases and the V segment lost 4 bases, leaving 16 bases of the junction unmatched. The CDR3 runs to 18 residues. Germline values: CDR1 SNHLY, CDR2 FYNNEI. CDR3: CASSAPSGVAGREETQYF. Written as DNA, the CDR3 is TGTGCCAGCAGTGCTCCCTCGGGGGTAGCGGGAAGGGAAGAGACCCAGTACTTC. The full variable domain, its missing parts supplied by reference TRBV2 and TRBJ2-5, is EPEVTQTPSHQVTQMGQEVILRCVPISNHLYFYWYRQILGQKVEFLVSFYNNEISEKSEIFDDQFSVERPDGSNFTLKIRSTKLEDSAMYFCASSAPSGVAGREETQYFGPGTRLLVL.

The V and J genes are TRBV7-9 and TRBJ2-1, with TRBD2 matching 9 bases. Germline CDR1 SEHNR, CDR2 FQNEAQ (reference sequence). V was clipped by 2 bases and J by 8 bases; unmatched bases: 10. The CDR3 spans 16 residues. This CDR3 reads CASSLLPREGRDEQFF. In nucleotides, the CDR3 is TGTGCCAGCAGCTTACTACCGCGGGAGGGACGGGATGAGCAGTTCTTC.

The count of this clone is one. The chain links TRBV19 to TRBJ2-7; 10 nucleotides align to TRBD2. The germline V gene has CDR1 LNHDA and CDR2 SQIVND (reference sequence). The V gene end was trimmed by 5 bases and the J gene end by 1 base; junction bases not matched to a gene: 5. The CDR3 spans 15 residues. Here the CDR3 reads CASSSGLAVSYEQYF. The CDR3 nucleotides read TGTGCCAGTAGTTCCGGACTAGCGGTATCCTACGAGCAGTACTTC.

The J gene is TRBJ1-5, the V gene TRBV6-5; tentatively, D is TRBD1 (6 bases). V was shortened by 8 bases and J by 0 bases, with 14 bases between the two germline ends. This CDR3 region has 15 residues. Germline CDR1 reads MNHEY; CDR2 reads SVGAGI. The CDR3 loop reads CASRAGVGSNQPQHF. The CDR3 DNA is TGTGCCAGCCGGGCAGGGGTTGGTAGCAATCAGCCCCAGCATTTT.

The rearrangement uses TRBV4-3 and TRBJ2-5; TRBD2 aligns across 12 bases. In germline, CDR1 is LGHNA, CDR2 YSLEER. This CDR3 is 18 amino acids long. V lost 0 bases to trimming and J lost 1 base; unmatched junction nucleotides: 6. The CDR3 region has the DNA TGCGCCAGCAGCCAAGAGACTAGCGGGAGCGTCCCCCAAGAGACCCAGTACTTC. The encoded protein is CASSQETSGSVPQETQYF.

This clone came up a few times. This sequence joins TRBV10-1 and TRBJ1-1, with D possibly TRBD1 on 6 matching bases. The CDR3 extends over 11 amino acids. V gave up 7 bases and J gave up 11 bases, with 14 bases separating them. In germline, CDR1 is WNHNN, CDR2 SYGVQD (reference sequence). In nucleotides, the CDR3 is TGCGCCAGCAACCAACAGGGTCGGGCTTTCTTT. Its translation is CASNQQGRAFF.

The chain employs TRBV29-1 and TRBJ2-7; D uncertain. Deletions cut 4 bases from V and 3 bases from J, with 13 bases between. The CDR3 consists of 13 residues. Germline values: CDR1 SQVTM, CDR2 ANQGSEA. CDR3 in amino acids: CSVVKAINYEQYF. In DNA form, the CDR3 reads TGCAGCGTTGTGAAAGCAATTAACTACGAGCAGTACTTC.

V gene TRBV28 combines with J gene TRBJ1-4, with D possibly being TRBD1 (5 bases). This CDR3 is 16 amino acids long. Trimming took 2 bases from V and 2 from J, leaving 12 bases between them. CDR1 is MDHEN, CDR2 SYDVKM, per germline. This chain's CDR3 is CASSLVGEGTNEKLFF. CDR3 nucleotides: TGTGCCAGCAGTTTAGTAGGGGAGGGCACTAATGAAAAACTGTTTTTT.

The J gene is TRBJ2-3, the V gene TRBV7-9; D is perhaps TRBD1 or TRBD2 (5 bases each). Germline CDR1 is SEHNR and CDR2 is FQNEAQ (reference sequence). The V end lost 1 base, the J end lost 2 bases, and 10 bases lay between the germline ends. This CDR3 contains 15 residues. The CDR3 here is CASSLGDQVTDTQYF. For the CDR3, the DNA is TGTGCCAGCAGCTTAGGGGACCAAGTCACAGATACGCAGTATTTT.

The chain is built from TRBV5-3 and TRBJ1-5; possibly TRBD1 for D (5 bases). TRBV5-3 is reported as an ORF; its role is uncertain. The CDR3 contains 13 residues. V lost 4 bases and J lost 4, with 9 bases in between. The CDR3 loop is CARSLKGNQPQHF. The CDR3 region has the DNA TGTGCCAGAAGCCTGAAGGGGAATCAGCCCCAGCATTTT.

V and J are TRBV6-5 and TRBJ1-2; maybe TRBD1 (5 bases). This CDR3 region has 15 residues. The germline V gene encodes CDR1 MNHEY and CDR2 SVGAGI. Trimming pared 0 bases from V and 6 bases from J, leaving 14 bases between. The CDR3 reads CASSYSQGGVDGYTF. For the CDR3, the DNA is TGTGCCAGCAGTTACTCCCAGGGAGGCGTTGATGGCTACACCTTC.

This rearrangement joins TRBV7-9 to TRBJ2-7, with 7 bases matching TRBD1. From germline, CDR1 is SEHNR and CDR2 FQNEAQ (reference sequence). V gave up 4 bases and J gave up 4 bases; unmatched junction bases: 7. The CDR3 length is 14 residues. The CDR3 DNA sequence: TGTGCCAGCAGCTGGGGCGACAGGGTTTACGAGCAGTACTTC. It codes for CASSWGDRVYEQYF.

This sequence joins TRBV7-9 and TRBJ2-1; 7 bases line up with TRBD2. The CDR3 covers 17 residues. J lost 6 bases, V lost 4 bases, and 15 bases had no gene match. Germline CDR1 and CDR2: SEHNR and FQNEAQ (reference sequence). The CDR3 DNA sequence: TGTGCCAGCAGCTCGAGATTAGCGGGTCCTACGTCCAATGAGCAGTTCTTC. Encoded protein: CASSSRLAGPTSNEQFF. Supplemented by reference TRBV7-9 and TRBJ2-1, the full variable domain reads DTGVSQNPRHKITKRGQNVTFRCDPISEHNRLYWYRQTLGQGPEFLTYFQNEAQLEKSRLLSDRFSAERPKGSFSTLEIQRTEQGDSAMYLCASSSRLAGPTSNEQFFGPGTRLTVL.

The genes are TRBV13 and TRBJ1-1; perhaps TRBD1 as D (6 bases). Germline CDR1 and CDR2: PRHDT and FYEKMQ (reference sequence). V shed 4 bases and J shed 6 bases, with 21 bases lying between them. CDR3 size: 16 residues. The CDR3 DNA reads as TGTGCCAGCAGCTCGGCTGGGGGCGAGGGCGAAGCTGAAGCTTTCTTT. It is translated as CASSSAGGEGEAEAFF.

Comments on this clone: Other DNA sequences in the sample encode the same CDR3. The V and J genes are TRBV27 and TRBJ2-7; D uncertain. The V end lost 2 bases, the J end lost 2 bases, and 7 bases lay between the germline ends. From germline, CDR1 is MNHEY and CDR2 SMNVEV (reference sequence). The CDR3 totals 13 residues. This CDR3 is CASSLDPTYEQYF. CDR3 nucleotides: TGTGCCAGCAGTTTAGACCCTACCTACGAGCAGTACTTC.

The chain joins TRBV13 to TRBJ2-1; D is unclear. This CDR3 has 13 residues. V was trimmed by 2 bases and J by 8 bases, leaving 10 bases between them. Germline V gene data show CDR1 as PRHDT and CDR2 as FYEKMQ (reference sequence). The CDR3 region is CASSLPSHDEQFF. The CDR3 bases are TGTGCCAGCAGCTTACCGTCCCACGATGAGCAGTTCTTC.

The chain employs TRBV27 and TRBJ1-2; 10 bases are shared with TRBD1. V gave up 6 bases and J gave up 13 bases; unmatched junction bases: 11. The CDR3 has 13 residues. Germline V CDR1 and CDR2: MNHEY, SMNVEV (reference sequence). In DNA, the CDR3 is TGTGCCAGCAGCCAAAACGAACGGACAGGGGGCACCTTC. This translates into CASSQNERTGGTF.

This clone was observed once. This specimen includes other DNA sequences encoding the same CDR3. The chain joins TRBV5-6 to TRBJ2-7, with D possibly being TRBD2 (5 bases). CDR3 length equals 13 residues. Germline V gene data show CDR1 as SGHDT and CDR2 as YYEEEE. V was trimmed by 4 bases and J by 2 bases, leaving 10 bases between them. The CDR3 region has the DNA TGTGCCAGCAGCCGAGGAGGCCCCTACGAGCAGTACTTC. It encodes CASSRGGPYEQYF.

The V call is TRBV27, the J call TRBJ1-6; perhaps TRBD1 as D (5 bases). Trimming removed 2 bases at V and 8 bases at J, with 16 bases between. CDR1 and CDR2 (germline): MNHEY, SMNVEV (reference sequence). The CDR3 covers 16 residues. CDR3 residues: CASSLVSRALDSPLHF. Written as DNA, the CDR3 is TGTGCCAGCAGTTTAGTTTCCAGGGCTCTTGATTCACCCCTCCACTTT.

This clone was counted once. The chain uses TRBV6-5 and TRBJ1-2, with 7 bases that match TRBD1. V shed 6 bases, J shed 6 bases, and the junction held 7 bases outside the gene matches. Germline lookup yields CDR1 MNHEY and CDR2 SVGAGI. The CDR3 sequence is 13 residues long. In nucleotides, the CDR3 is TGTGCCAGCAGAACCACAGGGGCAGATGGCTACACCTTC. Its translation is CASRTTGADGYTF.

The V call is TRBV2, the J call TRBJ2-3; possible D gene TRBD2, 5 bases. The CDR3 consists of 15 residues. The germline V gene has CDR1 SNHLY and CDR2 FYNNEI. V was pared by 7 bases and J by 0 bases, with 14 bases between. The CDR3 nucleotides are TGTGCCAGCATTAGGACTGAAACTAGCACAGATACGCAGTATTTT. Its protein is CASIRTETSTDTQYF. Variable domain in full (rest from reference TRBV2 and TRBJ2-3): EPEVTQTPSHQVTQMGQEVILRCVPISNHLYFYWYRQILGQKVEFLVSFYNNEISEKSEIFDDQFSVERPDGSNFTLKIRSTKLEDSAMYFCASIRTETSTDTQYFGPGTRLTVL.

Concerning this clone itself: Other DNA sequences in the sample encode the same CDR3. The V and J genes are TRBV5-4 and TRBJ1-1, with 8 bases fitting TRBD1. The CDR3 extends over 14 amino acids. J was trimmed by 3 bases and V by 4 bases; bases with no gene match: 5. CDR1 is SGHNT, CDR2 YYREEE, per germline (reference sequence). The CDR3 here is CASSPQGGDTEAFF. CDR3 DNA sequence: TGTGCCAGCAGCCCACAGGGGGGGGACACTGAAGCTTTCTTT.

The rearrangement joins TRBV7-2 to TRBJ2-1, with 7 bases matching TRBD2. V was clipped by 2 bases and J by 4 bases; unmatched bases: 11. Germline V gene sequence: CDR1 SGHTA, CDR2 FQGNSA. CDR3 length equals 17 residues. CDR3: CASSLNRRPSGYNEQFF. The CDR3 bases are TGTGCCAGCAGCTTAAACCGCCGGCCTAGCGGATACAATGAGCAGTTCTTC.

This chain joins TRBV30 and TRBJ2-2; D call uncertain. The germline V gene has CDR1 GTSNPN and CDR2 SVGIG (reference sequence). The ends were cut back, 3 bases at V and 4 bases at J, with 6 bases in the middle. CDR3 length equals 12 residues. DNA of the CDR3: TGTGCCTGGAGGGCTCTCACCGGGGAGCTGTTTTTT. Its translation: CAWRALTGELFF.